Listed below are T cell receptor beta chains from one sample, sequenced in a study of blood T cells in healthy people across ages. Using its own MiXCR run on the 5' RACE reads, TCRdb lists one record per CDR3 protein. The sample has approximately 820,000 distinct CDR3 sequences, under 55% seen once. The specimen sequenced was blood. These receptors came from a man aged 60 to 75 in good health. The CDR3 runs from the conserved cysteine through the conserved F or W. The D gene is left open where the match is weak. A clone size is listed for some rows: how often the clone was seen (once, few, many), or a class if it is expanded.

abundance: NA
d_gene: NA
v_gene: TRBV5-1
j_gene: TRBJ2-7
CDR3nt: TGCGCCAGCAGCGCACAGGCTCTACTGACCGACGAGCAGTACTTC
CDR3aa: CASSAQALLTDEQYF

abundance: NA
d_gene: NA
v_gene: TRBV28
j_gene: TRBJ2-5
CDR3nt: TGTGCCAGCAGGCACGCCGGACAGATAAGCCAAGAGACCCAGTACTTC
CDR3aa: CASRHAGQISQETQYF

abundance: few
d_gene: NA
v_gene: TRBV15
j_gene: TRBJ2-7
CDR3nt: TGTGCCACCAGCAGAGATAGGGGACACCTATACGAGCAGTACTTC
CDR3aa: CATSRDRGHLYEQYF

abundance: NA
d_gene: TRBD2
v_gene: TRBV30
j_gene: TRBJ2-1
CDR3nt: TGTGCCTGGAGCTCCCCAGCGGGGGGGTTCAATGAGCAGTTCTTC
CDR3aa: CAWSSPAGGFNEQFF

abundance: once
d_gene: NA
v_gene: TRBV6-2/TRBV6-3
j_gene: TRBJ1-1
CDR3nt: TGTGCCAGCAGGGAGGGATACAACACTGAAGCTTTCTTT
CDR3aa: CASREGYNTEAFF

abundance: NA
d_gene: TRBD2
v_gene: TRBV7-2
j_gene: TRBJ2-7
CDR3nt: TGTGCCAGCAGCTTAGGGGCTAGCGGGGGGCTGGTCGAGCAGTACTTC
CDR3aa: CASSLGASGGLVEQYF

abundance: NA
d_gene: TRBD1
v_gene: TRBV6-2/TRBV6-3
j_gene: TRBJ1-5
CDR3nt: TGTGCCAACAGGCGACAGGGAAGTCAGCCCCAGCATTTT
CDR3aa: CANRRQGSQPQHF

abundance: NA
d_gene: TRBD2
v_gene: TRBV6-6
j_gene: TRBJ2-1
CDR3nt: TGTGCCGGCAGTTACCCCCGCGGGGGGGCCTACAATGAGCAGTTCTTC
CDR3aa: CAGSYPRGGAYNEQFF

abundance: NA
d_gene: TRBD1
v_gene: TRBV11-2
j_gene: TRBJ1-1
CDR3nt: TGTGCCAGCAGCTTTCGACCCAACAGGGGCCCTGAAGCTTTCTTT
CDR3aa: CASSFRPNRGPEAFF

abundance: few
d_gene: NA
v_gene: TRBV10-3
j_gene: TRBJ2-7
CDR3nt: TGTGCCATCAGTTGGGGGGACGCCTACGAGCAGTACTTC
CDR3aa: CAISWGDAYEQYF

abundance: NA
d_gene: TRBD1
v_gene: TRBV4-3
j_gene: TRBJ1-6
CDR3nt: TGCGCCAGCAGCCAAACAGGGACAGCCAATTCACCCCTCCACTTT
CDR3aa: CASSQTGTANSPLHF

abundance: NA
d_gene: TRBD1
v_gene: TRBV7-9
j_gene: TRBJ1-4
CDR3nt: TGTGCCAGCAGCCCCGCCCTGGACAGGCGAGAAAATGAAAAACTGTTTTTT
CDR3aa: CASSPALDRRENEKLFF

abundance: many
d_gene: TRBD1
v_gene: TRBV4-1
j_gene: TRBJ1-2
CDR3nt: TGCGCCACCACCGGAGTCCAGGGGGTAGTCTATGGCTACACCTTC
CDR3aa: CATTGVQGVVYGYTF

abundance: NA
d_gene: NA
v_gene: TRBV7-2
j_gene: TRBJ2-7
CDR3nt: TGTGCCAGCAGAGAGGGAGGGGGTGCCTACGAGCAGTACTTC
CDR3aa: CASREGGGAYEQYF

abundance: few
d_gene: NA
v_gene: TRBV18
j_gene: TRBJ1-2
CDR3nt: TGTGCCAGCTCACCGCCATCGACGGGGACCGGTGGCTACACCTTC
CDR3aa: CASSPPSTGTGGYTF

abundance: few
d_gene: TRBD2
v_gene: TRBV14
j_gene: TRBJ2-7
CDR3nt: TGTGCCAGCAGCCAAGAATCAAGACTAGCGGGGGCCTCCACCTACGAGCAGTACTTC
CDR3aa: CASSQESRLAGASTYEQYF

abundance: few
d_gene: NA
v_gene: TRBV11-1
j_gene: TRBJ2-7
CDR3nt: TGTGCCAGCAGTTCCCCAGGGATCTACGAGCAGTACTTC
CDR3aa: CASSSPGIYEQYF

abundance: NA
d_gene: NA
v_gene: TRBV6-2/TRBV6-3
j_gene: TRBJ2-7
CDR3nt: TGTGCCAGCAGCCCAGCCCACATCGCGAGGGGCTCCGAGCAGTACTTC
CDR3aa: CASSPAHIARGSEQYF

abundance: NA
d_gene: TRBD1
v_gene: TRBV14
j_gene: TRBJ2-7
CDR3nt: TGTGCCAGCAGCCCCGACAGGGGCCTCCCCTACGAGCAGTACTTC
CDR3aa: CASSPDRGLPYEQYF

abundance: NA
d_gene: TRBD1
v_gene: TRBV7-9
j_gene: TRBJ1-5
CDR3nt: TGTGCCAGCAGCTCAGGGGGCAGGGAGGTGGATCAGCCCCAGCATTTT
CDR3aa: CASSSGGREVDQPQHF

abundance: NA
d_gene: NA
v_gene: TRBV20-1
j_gene: TRBJ2-5
CDR3nt: TGCAGTGCCAGGGGTATCGTGGAGACCCAGTACTTC
CDR3aa: CSARGIVETQYF

abundance: NA
d_gene: NA
v_gene: TRBV6-6
j_gene: TRBJ1-6
CDR3nt: TGTGCCAGCAGCGGTCAGGGACTGGGACGGTCACCCCTCCACTTT
CDR3aa: CASSGQGLGRSPLHF

abundance: few
d_gene: NA
v_gene: TRBV27
j_gene: TRBJ2-7
CDR3nt: TGTGCCAGCAGTTTATTGCCGCCAGTCTCCTACAATGAGCAGTACTTC
CDR3aa: CASSLLPPVSYNEQYF

abundance: few
d_gene: TRBD2
v_gene: TRBV27
j_gene: TRBJ2-3
CDR3nt: TGTGCCAGCAGTCCGGGGACTAGCGGGACCGTGTTGGATACGCAGTATTTT
CDR3aa: CASSPGTSGTVLDTQYF

abundance: few
d_gene: TRBD2
v_gene: TRBV7-2
j_gene: TRBJ2-4
CDR3nt: TGTGCCAGCAGCCCCGCGGGGGGGAAAAACATTCAGTACTTC
CDR3aa: CASSPAGGKNIQYF

abundance: NA
d_gene: NA
v_gene: TRBV7-9
j_gene: TRBJ2-1
CDR3nt: TGTGCCAGCAGCGTTACAGAAACTCCCTACAATGAGCAGTTCTTC
CDR3aa: CASSVTETPYNEQFF

abundance: NA
d_gene: TRBD2
v_gene: TRBV6-6
j_gene: TRBJ2-7
CDR3nt: TGTGCCAGCAGTTACATAATAGCGGGGGGCTACGAGCAGTACTTC
CDR3aa: CASSYIIAGGYEQYF

abundance: NA
d_gene: NA
v_gene: TRBV20-1
j_gene: TRBJ2-3
CDR3nt: TGCAGTGCCAGCAACGGGGGGCCGGGGGATACGCAGTATTTT
CDR3aa: CSASNGGPGDTQYF